Sequencing of this T cell receptor (beta chain) was carried out in a study of cytomegalovirus exposure and HLA in healthy donors. General study points: Association of a missense DCLRE1C variant with TCR beta V- and J-gene trimming was reported in a later analysis.

In the PCR, 60 Vbeta and 13 Jbeta primers were used. Per the study methods: The authors later counted about 80 million unique TCR beta chains, roughly 11 million of them shared. Clones were read by immunoSEQ multiplex PCR, and TCRdb kept only the in-frame ones, dropping some. The D gene and trimming were derived from the DNA, and the V and J assignments and clone size from that table. The repertoire has about 120,000 clones, around four fifths of them found once; the top ten carry approximately 30%. Germline CDR1 and CDR2: SGHRS and YFSETQ. V lost 6 bases and J lost 7; bases outside the gene matches: 8. The CDR3 is 13 amino acids. About this clone: No antigen is known for it.

The sequencing input was PBMCs. The receptor's source is a man aged 60 to 75 in good health and CMV-seropositive. The rearrangement links TRBV5-1 to TRBJ1-1; 8 positions agree with TRBD1. The DNA for the CDR3 is TGCGCCAGCACTTTGGGACAGGCTAGTGAAGCTTTCTTT. This encodes CASTLGQASEAFF. Supplemented by reference TRBV5-1 and TRBJ1-1, the full variable domain reads KAGVTQTPRYLIKTRGQQVTLSCSPISGHRSVSWYQQTPGQGLQFLFEYFSETQRNKGNFPGRFSGRQFSNSRSEMNVSTLELGDSALYLCASTLGQASEAFFGQGTRLTVV.